Presented here are 8 T cell receptor beta chains from one specimen sequenced in a study of T cells in Graves' hyperthyroidism and ophthalmopathy. Researchers took RNA transcripts and amplified the TCR beta CDR3 regions from them. First-round RT-PCR targeting the TCR CDR3 was performed with the HTBI primer set. A single record per CDR3 protein comes from TCRdb applying MiXCR to the multiplex PCR reads. The data show around 97,000 distinct CDR3 sequences, with approximately 48% seen just once and roughly 24% held by the top ten. Material for sequencing was blood. These receptor sequences come from a man aged 40-49 years with Graves' hyperthyroidism.

This clonotype was counted many times. The genes are TRBV5-4 and TRBJ2-3; D remains ambiguous. This CDR3 contains 16 residues. Germline assignment: CDR1 SGHNT and CDR2 YYREEE (reference sequence). V gave up 0 bases and J gave up 2 bases, with 13 bases separating them. In DNA form, the CDR3 reads TGTGCCAGCAGCTTGGGGGGTCAGAAAATCACAGATACGCAGTATTTT. As protein: CASSLGGQKITDTQYF.

Concerning this clonotype: It may be a read error: a sequence one base away is much more abundant. The chain couples TRBV6-5 to TRBJ2-3; 13 nucleotides agree with TRBD2. Germline-derived CDR1 and CDR2 are MNHEY and SVGAGI. The V gene end was trimmed by 2 bases and the J gene end by 4 bases; junction bases not matched to a gene: 0. The CDR3 is 15 amino acids. Here the CDR3 reads CASSYGTSGADTQYF. Here the CDR3 DNA reads TGTGCCAGCAGTTACGGGACTAGCGGGGCAGATACGCAGTATTTT.

The V gene is TRBV9, the J gene TRBJ1-2, with unresolved D. The CDR3 covers 14 residues. Trimming pared 0 bases from V and 2 bases from J, leaving 8 bases between. Germline V lookup: CDR1 SGDLS, CDR2 YYNGEE. CDR3 in amino acids: CASSVGGSNYGYTF. The CDR3 DNA sequence: TGTGCCAGCAGCGTAGGGGGATCGAACTATGGCTACACCTTC. Based on the CDR3 plus reference TRBV9 and TRBJ1-2, the full variable domain is DSGVTQTPKHLITATGQRVTLRCSPRSGDLSVYWYQQSLDQGLQFLIQYYNGEERAKGNILERFSAQQFPDLHSELNLSSLELGDSALYFCASSVGGSNYGYTFGSGTRLTVV.

The chain links TRBV7-3 to TRBJ2-1; 7 bases match TRBD2. Germline V gene lookup returns CDR1 SGHTA and CDR2 FQGTGA. Trimming removed 5 bases from V and 0 bases from J; junction bases left unmatched: 4. The CDR3 runs to 15 residues. The CDR3 DNA follows: TGTGCCAGCAGCCGTAGGACTAGCTCCTACAATGAGCAGTTCTTC. Translating gives CASSRRTSSYNEQFF. The full variable domain, completed using reference TRBV7-3 and TRBJ2-1, is GAGVSQTPSNKVTEKGKYVELRCDPISGHTALYWYRQSLGQGPEFLIYFQGTGAADDSGLPNDRFFAVRPEGSVSTLKIQRTERGDSAVYLCASSRRTSSYNEQFFGPGTRLTVL.

This clonotype was picked up many times. This rearrangement joins TRBV6-2 or TRBV6-3 to TRBJ2-5; D ambiguous. The germline V and J ends were trimmed by 3 bases and 3 bases, with 5 bases remaining between them. CDR1 MNHEY and CDR2 SVGEGT come from the germline V gene. The CDR3 contains 12 residues. The CDR3 region is CASSYLEETQYF. CDR3 nucleotides: TGTGCCAGCAGTTATCTGGAAGAGACCCAGTACTTC.

This clonotype was recorded at least ten times. The V call is TRBV5-6, the J call TRBJ1-1; 7 bases line up with TRBD1. The CDR3 consists of 14 residues. Germline V CDR1 and CDR2: SGHDT, YYEEEE. J gave up 5 bases and V 4 bases, and 8 bases lay outside the gene matches. This chain's CDR3 is CASSTGTVGTEAFF. The CDR3 DNA follows: TGTGCCAGCAGCACAGGGACAGTAGGTACTGAAGCTTTCTTT. Full variable domain (rest looked up from reference TRBV5-6 and TRBJ1-1): DAGVTQSPTHLIKTRGQQVTLRCSPKSGHDTVSWYQQALGQGPQFIFQYYEEEERQRGNFPDRFSGHQFPNYSSELNVNALLLGDSALYLCASSTGTVGTEAFFGQGTRLTVV.

The chain couples TRBV29-1 to TRBJ1-4, with D possibly matching TRBD1 (6 bases). Looked up from germline, CDR1 is SQVTM and CDR2 is ANQGSEA. Trimming left V 4 bases short and J 5 bases short, with 14 bases between. The CDR3 runs 14 residues. The CDR3 protein is CSVGRGAGNEKLFF. The DNA for the CDR3 is TGCAGCGTTGGGAGGGGGGCAGGGAATGAAAAACTGTTTTTT.

CDR3 nucleotides: TGCAGCGTAAAGACCGGGACAGACGAAGCTTTCTTT. Its protein is CSVKTGTDEAFF. The chain has TRBV29-1 and TRBJ1-1; 7 positions match TRBD1. V lost 6 bases and J lost 8; bases outside the gene matches: 9. CDR3 size: 12 residues. CDR1 and CDR2 (germline): SQVTM, ANQGSEA.